This TCR beta chain was profiled in a study of radiation and T cells in renal cell carcinoma. Study context: Nephrectomy followed 15 Gy stereotactic body radiation by 4 weeks.

Time point of the sample: baseline pretreatment blood. Regarding treatment: 15 Gy SBRT to primary tumor, nephrectomy 4 weeks later. Radiation-treated patients gave blood at baseline, week 2 and week 4. Broader study findings: Pretreatment tumor biopsies were lacking, so baseline clonotypes are unknown. From baseline, blood top tumor clonotypes peaked at 2 weeks post-radiation.

Clones were sequenced by immunoSEQ multiplex PCR, and TCRdb holds only the in-frame ones, with some missing. The sample contains some 150,000 clones, approximately 91% of which appear only once. The germline V gene encodes CDR1 MNHEY and CDR2 SVGAGI. The V gene lost 6 bases and the J gene lost 5 bases, with 8 bases spanning the gap. The CDR3 sequence is 13 residues long. Details on this clone: No antigen is known for it.

The chain uses TRBV6-5 and TRBJ1-6, with a possible D match to TRBD1 (5 bases). This specimen consisted of blood, obtained from a patient whose treatment included radiotherapy and nephrectomy. The sequence was collected from a woman in her 50s with renal cell carcinoma. The DNA for the CDR3 is TGTGCCAGCAGGACAGTCGATAATTCACCCCTCCACTTT. Protein product: CASRTVDNSPLHF.